These T cell receptor beta chains were read from a single sample in a study of Graves' ophthalmopathy and Graves' hyperthyroidism. One entry per CDR3 protein, called by TCRdb with MiXCR from the multiplex PCR reads. The table has about 620,000 distinct CDR3 sequences, approximately 21% seen once. Source material: peripheral blood. The receptors here all came from a woman aged 18-29 years with stable Graves' hyperthyroidism. Some clones in this sample may be carry-over from other donors' samples. Both conserved end residues are part of each CDR3. A D gene is named only where the DNA matches it firmly. Clone size is given for some rows only: seen once, a few or many times, or a class if the clone is expanded.

clone_size	v_call	cdr3_length	d_call	j_call	cdr3_nt	cdr3_aa
NA	TRBV29-1	12	NA	TRBJ2-5	TGCAGCGTTGCAGCAGGGGTGGGGACCCAGTACTTC	CSVAAGVGTQYF
NA	TRBV24-1	19	NA	TRBJ1-1	TGTGCCACCAGTGATTTTCGAAACCGCGGGGGGGGAGAGGGCACTGAAGCTTTCTTT	CATSDFRNRGGGEGTEAFF
many	TRBV19	15	TRBD1	TRBJ1-6	TGTGCCAGTAGTATCGGGACAGGGGAACGTACACCCCTCCACTTT	CASSIGTGERTPLHF
NA	TRBV7-8	16	TRBD1	TRBJ1-2	TGTGCCAGCAGCGGGGACAGATACGATCCTAACTATGGCTACACCTTC	CASSGDRYDPNYGYTF
many	TRBV13	12	NA	TRBJ1-1	TGTGCCAGCAGCTTATTAACAGAACAAGCTTTCTTT	CASSLLTEQAFF
many	TRBV6-1	15	NA	TRBJ1-5	TGTGCCAGCACCCGAGCCGGGAATAGCAATCAGCCCCAGCATTTT	CASTRAGNSNQPQHF
many	TRBV10-2	15	NA	TRBJ1-1	TGCGCCAGCAGTGAGTCGGTATATCAGAACACTGAAGCTTTCTTT	CASSESVYQNTEAFF
many	TRBV15	13	NA	TRBJ1-1	TGTGCCACCAGCGGAACAGGAACAGGTGAAGCTTTCTTT	CATSGTGTGEAFF
many	TRBV7-3	13	NA	TRBJ2-7	TGTGCCAGCAGCAGGGATTCTGGCTACGAGCAGTACTTC	CASSRDSGYEQYF
many	TRBV6-4	13	NA	TRBJ2-5	TGTGCCAGCAGTGTGGACGGCGCAGGGACCCAGTACTTC	CASSVDGAGTQYF
NA	TRBV9	15	TRBD2	TRBJ2-7	TGTGCCAGCAGCGACGGGACTAGCGGGAGATACGAGCAGTACTTC	CASSDGTSGRYEQYF
NA	TRBV12-3/TRBV12-4	14	TRBD1	TRBJ1-5	TGTGCCAGCAGTTCTACAGGGGCGTCACAGCCCCAGCATTTT	CASSSTGASQPQHF
NA	TRBV2	14	TRBD2	TRBJ2-2	TGTGCCATCAAAGAGACTAGCGGCACCGGGGAGCTGTTTTTT	CAIKETSGTGELFF
NA	TRBV29-1	16	TRBD1	TRBJ2-7	TGCAGCGTTGAAGGTCCGGGACAGGGAAGCTCCTACGAGCAGTACTTC	CSVEGPGQGSSYEQYF
many	TRBV6-5	14	TRBD1	TRBJ1-2	TGTGCCAGCAGTTTACAGGGGAGATTCCGAACCTACACCTTC	CASSLQGRFRTYTF
NA	TRBV7-9	14	NA	TRBJ1-2	TGTGCCAGCAGCTCAGCGGGTATCGACTATGGCTACACCTTC	CASSSAGIDYGYTF
many	TRBV6-5	15	TRBD1	TRBJ1-5	TGTGCCAGCAGCTTGTGGGGACAGGAGAATCAGCCCCAGCATTTT	CASSLWGQENQPQHF
many	TRBV27	14	NA	TRBJ2-7	TGTGCCAGCAGTTTCCGGGGGCGGTACTACGAGCAGTACTTC	CASSFRGRYYEQYF
many	TRBV6-5	14	NA	TRBJ1-1	TGTGCCAGCAGTTATCCGGAGGGCACTAGGAGAGCTTTCTTT	CASSYPEGTRRAFF
NA	TRBV6-1	13	NA	TRBJ1-1	TGTGCCAGTGAGGGGGGCGCGGGCACTGAAGCTTTCTTT	CASEGGAGTEAFF
many	TRBV10-1	16	NA	TRBJ2-5	TGCGCCAGCAGTGAGTCGGTCGGGGGCTCATTAGAGACCCAGTACTTC	CASSESVGGSLETQYF
many	TRBV11-1	16	TRBD1	TRBJ1-5	TGTGCCAGCAGCTCTATACAGGGGCCTAGCAATCAGCCCCAGCATTTT	CASSSIQGPSNQPQHF
NA	TRBV6-2/TRBV6-3	15	TRBD1	TRBJ2-4	TGTGCCAGCAGTTACTACGGACAGGGGGTGGACAGTCAGTACTTC	CASSYYGQGVDSQYF
many	TRBV20-1	14	NA	TRBJ1-3	TGCAGTGCTAGAAGGGCAGGTCATGGAAACACCATATATTTT	CSARRAGHGNTIYF
many	TRBV6-2/TRBV6-3	14	NA	TRBJ1-1	TGTGCCAGCAGGGCCTCAGGGGCGAGTACTGAAGCTTTCTTT	CASRASGASTEAFF
NA	TRBV28	15	NA	TRBJ1-5	TGTGCCAGCAGCGCAACAGCTGGGGGCAATCAGCCCCAGCATTTT	CASSATAGGNQPQHF
many	TRBV5-1	13	NA	TRBJ2-7	TGCGCCAGCAGCTTGGGCAGCACAGACGAGCAGTACTTC	CASSLGSTDEQYF
many	TRBV20-1	13	NA	TRBJ1-2	TGCAGTGCTAGCGTGGGGTCGGGCTATGGCTACACCTTC	CSASVGSGYGYTF
many	TRBV6-2/TRBV6-3	14	NA	TRBJ1-2	TGTGCCAGCAACCAACAGGTCAGAAACTATGGCTACACCTTC	CASNQQVRNYGYTF
many	TRBV30	15	NA	TRBJ2-2	TGTGCCTGGAGTAGGAGAGGGGGGTACACCGGGGAGCTGTTTTTT	CAWSRRGGYTGELFF
few	TRBV12-3/TRBV12-4	12	NA	TRBJ1-1	TGTGCCAGCAGATTTGGGAGTACTGAAGCTTTCTTT	CASRFGSTEAFF
few	TRBV18	16	TRBD1	TRBJ2-5	TGTGCCAGCTCACTGGGGACAGGGGGACTGTTGGAGACCCAGTACTTC	CASSLGTGGLLETQYF